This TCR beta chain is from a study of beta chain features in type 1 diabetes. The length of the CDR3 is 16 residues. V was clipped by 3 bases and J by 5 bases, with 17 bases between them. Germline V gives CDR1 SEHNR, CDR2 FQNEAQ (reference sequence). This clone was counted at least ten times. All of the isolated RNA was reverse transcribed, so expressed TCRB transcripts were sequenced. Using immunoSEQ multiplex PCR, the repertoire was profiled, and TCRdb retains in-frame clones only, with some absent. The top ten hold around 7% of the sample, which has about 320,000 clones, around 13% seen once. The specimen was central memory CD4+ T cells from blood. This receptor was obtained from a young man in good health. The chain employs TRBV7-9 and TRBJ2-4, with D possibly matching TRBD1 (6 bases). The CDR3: CASSFRGQKHQNIQYF. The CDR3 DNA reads TGTGCCAGCAGCTTCCGGGGACAAAAACATCAAAACATTCAGTACTTC.